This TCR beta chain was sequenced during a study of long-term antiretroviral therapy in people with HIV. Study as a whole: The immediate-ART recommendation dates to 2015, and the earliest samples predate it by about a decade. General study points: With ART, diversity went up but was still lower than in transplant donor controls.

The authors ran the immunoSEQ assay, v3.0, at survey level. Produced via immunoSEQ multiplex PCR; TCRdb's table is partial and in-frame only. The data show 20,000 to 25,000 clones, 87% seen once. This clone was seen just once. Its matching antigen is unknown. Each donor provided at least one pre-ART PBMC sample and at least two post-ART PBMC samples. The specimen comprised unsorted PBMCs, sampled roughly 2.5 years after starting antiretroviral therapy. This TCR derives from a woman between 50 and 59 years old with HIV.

The DNA of the CDR3 is TGCAGCGTTGTGGTAAGCACAGATACGCAGTATTTT. Protein: CSVVVSTDTQYF. V usage is TRBV29-1 and J usage is TRBJ2-3; no definite D call. Germline V gene sequence: CDR1 SQVTM, CDR2 ANQGSEA. There are 12 residues in the CDR3. Deletions cut 4 bases from V and 0 bases from J, with 5 bases between.